This is a list of T cell receptor beta chains from one sample in a study of tumor-infiltrating lymphocytes in oesophageal squamous cell carcinoma. One entry per CDR3 protein, called by TCRdb with MiXCR from the PCR reads. The sample has 15,000 to 18,000 distinct CDR3 sequences, roughly 54% seen once; the top ten hold around two fifths. Sequencing used esophageal tumor tissue. The receptors derive from a female donor with esophageal squamous cell carcinoma. The conserved cysteine and the conserved F or W are not part of the CDR3 here.

CDR3 protein | V gene | CDR3 length
ASSESEGKGYEQY | TRBV25-1 | 13
ASSPGLPVYNEQF | TRBV7-2 | 13
ASIADRSSYNEQF | TRBV6-1 | 13
ASSHYTDTQY | TRBV7-2 | 10
ASSSLAGGNNEQF | TRBV11-1 | 13
ASSLPGVADTQY | TRBV11-1 | 12
ASSLAEGYEQY | TRBV7-8 | 11
ASSRQGAVTDTQY | TRBV7-2 | 13
ASSPRATGGHGGELF | TRBV7-3 | 15
ASSATGNSGNTIY | TRBV9 | 13
ASRRGRDTEAF | TRBV7-2 | 11
ATSDPRDRV | TRBV24-1 | 9
ASIRTGGMETQY | TRBV12-3/TRBV12-4 | 12
ASSLNSGSAGETQY | TRBV12-3/TRBV12-4 | 14
ASNRQGGEAF | TRBV7-1 | 10
AMGGVSYEQY | TRBV14 | 10
ASSEGPNAYEQY | TRBV6-1 | 12
ASSPRAGELNEQY | TRBV18 | 13
ASSSTRGQPQH | TRBV7-2 | 11
ASSSLGASTDTQY | TRBV7-3 | 13
ASSLRVGATYEQY | TRBV12-3/TRBV12-4 | 13
ASSSTGQARADTQY | TRBV28 | 14
ASSFSSGGAKDTQY | TRBV7-2 | 14
ASTSRDTQY | TRBV28 | 9
ASSWDRLAGELF | TRBV7-8 | 12
ASSWTHEQF | TRBV7-9 | 9
ASSLSGLSVNEQF | TRBV7-6 | 13
ASSLQAGRGRNEQF | TRBV7-4 | 14
ASSTGGWTDTQY | TRBV7-3 | 12
ASSLVGTGSYEQY | TRBV7-2 | 13
ASTLGAGRSSGAYNEQF | TRBV7-6 | 17
ASSSAGGSYEQY | TRBV5-1 | 12
ASSPRTDRGFEQY | TRBV7-9 | 13
ASSFRGHLGETQY | TRBV28 | 13
ASRPTGAYNEQF | TRBV12-3/TRBV12-4 | 12
ASSLSKGDEQF | TRBV7-2 | 11
ASSRLPGQGWETQF | TRBV7-8 | 14
ASSRTAGELF | TRBV12-3/TRBV12-4 | 10
ASSSQGDEQF | TRBV6-6 | 10
ASSRDAQGVQPQH | TRBV18 | 13
ASSSQQGAKNIQY | TRBV7-8 | 13
ASRLRHIPIETQY | TRBV7-6 | 13
ASRVGAGANVLT | TRBV5-6 | 12
ASSFGHPTQY | TRBV7-4 | 10
ASSAKSLWTSGRYEQF | TRBV2 | 16
ASRPGQGQGDTQY | TRBV6-1 | 13
ASSFSFRNEAEAF | TRBV7-3 | 13
ASSPRFGTEAF | TRBV5-4 | 11
ASSYTRGDTQY | TRBV6-6 | 11
ASSLGRNRVLEQY | TRBV7-2 | 13
ASSPWTSGQETQY | TRBV7-8 | 13
AIDTGQSDTQY | TRBV6-1 | 11
ASSFQENYGYT | TRBV5-1 | 11